This TCR beta chain originates from a study of shared clonotypes between healthy human individuals. Sequencing was performed with immunoSEQ multiplex PCR; in TCRdb, only in-frame clones are kept and a portion is missing. This repertoire shows millions of clones, more than 85% found once; its top ten account for 0.3% to 0.4%. CDR1 and CDR2 from the germline V gene are MDHEN and SYDVKM. Trimming removed 5 bases at V and 1 base at J, with 18 bases between. The CDR3 extends over 16 amino acids. This chain links TRBV28 with TRBJ2-7; D possibly corresponds to TRBD1 (6 bases). The specimen was naive CD4+ T cells from PBMCs. Subset indicated: CD45RA+ positively selected. The TCR originated in a young man in good health. Some clones in this sample may be carry-over from other donors' samples. The chain's CDR3 is CASSRISQGWSYEQYF. The CDR3, as DNA: TGTGCCAGCAGTAGGATATCACAGGGTTGGTCCTACGAGCAGTACTTC.